This TCR beta chain was retrieved from a study of PD-L1 blockade in urothelial cancer. Study-level information: Most of the 29 patients were men with bladder-origin urothelial cancer. Of prior chemotherapy regimens, patients had received between 0 and 3.

Findings and caveats of the study: Enhanced expansion of tumor-associated blood clones at 3 weeks characterized durable-benefit patients.

Turning to this clone: Its antigen is not identified.

This table comes from immunoSEQ multiplex PCR, and its TCRdb copy is limited to in-frame clones, with some not included. The sample has about 72,000 clones, approximately 84% seen once. V was trimmed by 0 bases and J by 6 bases, leaving 6 bases between them. This CDR3 is built from 12 residues. CDR1 and CDR2 (germline): LNHNV, YYDKDF (reference sequence). Time point meaning: pretreatment peripheral blood. Material: PBMCs, obtained around atezolizumab (anti-PD-L1) treatment. This chain links TRBV15 with TRBJ2-7, with D perhaps matching TRBD1 (5 bases). This clonotype was obtained from a man between 60 and 75 years old with urothelial cancer. The CDR3 region is CATSRDQGEQYF. In nucleotides, the CDR3 is TGTGCCACCAGCAGAGATCAGGGCGAGCAGTACTTC.